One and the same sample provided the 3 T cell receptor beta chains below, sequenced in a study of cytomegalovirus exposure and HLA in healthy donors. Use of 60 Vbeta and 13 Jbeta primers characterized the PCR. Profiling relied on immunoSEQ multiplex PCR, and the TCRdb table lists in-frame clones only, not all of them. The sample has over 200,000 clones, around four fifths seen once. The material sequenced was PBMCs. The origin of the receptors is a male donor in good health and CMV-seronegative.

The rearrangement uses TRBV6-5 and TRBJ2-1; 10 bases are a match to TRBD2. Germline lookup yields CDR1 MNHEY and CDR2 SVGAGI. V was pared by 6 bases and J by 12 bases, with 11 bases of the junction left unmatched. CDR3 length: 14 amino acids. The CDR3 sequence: CASSPLTSGEMQFF. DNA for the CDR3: TGTGCCAGCAGCCCACTTACTAGCGGGGAAATGCAGTTCTTC.

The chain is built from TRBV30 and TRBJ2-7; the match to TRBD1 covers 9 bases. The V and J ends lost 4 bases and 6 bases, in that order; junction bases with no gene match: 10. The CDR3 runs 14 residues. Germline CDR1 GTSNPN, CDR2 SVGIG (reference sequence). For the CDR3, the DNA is TGTGCCTGGAAAAAGGACAGGGGCTATTCCGAGCAGTACTTC. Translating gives CAWKKDRGYSEQYF.

CDR3 nucleotide sequence: TGTGCCAGTAACCCTAGCGGCTCCTACAATGAGCAGTTCTTC. Protein product: CASNPSGSYNEQFF. V gene TRBV19 combines with J gene TRBJ2-1, with 7 bases fitting TRBD2. The CDR3 extends over 14 amino acids. V lost 7 bases to trimming and J lost 0 bases; unmatched junction nucleotides: 3. Germline loops: CDR1 LNHDA, CDR2 SQIVND (reference sequence).